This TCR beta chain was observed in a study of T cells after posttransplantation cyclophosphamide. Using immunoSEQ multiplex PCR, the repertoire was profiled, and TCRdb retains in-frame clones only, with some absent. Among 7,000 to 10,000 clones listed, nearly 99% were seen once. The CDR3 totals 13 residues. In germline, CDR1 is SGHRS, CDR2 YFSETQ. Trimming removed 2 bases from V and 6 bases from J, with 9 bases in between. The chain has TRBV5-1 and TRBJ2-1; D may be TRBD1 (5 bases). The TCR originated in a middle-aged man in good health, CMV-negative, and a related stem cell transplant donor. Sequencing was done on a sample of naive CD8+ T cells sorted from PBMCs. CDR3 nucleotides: TGCGCCAGCAGCTTCACAGGCGTCAATGAGCAGTTCTTC. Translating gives CASSFTGVNEQFF.